A selection of T cell receptor beta chains follows, all from one sample in a study of CD8+ T cells in alopecia areata. Sequencing was performed with immunoSEQ multiplex PCR; in TCRdb, only in-frame clones are kept and a portion is missing. This table has fewer than 250,000 clones, roughly 40% appearing once. The source was CD4+ T cells sorted from blood, collected between weeks 36 and 40, from a patient treated with tofacitinib. The receptors come from a human donor with alopecia areata. Each CDR3 is given with its conserved first and last residue.

j_call v_call cdr3_aa
TRBJ1-1 TRBV29-1 CSVAPRLGNTEAFF
TRBJ2-2 TRBV7-3 CASSWSASGTLAGELFF
TRBJ2-6 TRBV2 CASSTGTGAQVGANVLTF
TRBJ2-7 TRBV10-3 CAISEWGQGTGSYEQYF
TRBJ2-6 TRBV9 CASSSPHSGANVLTF
TRBJ2-5 TRBV7-7 CASSLNLGSQETQYF
TRBJ2-2 TRBV6-1 CATRGVGRDTGELFF
TRBJ1-2 TRBV14 CASSQGTTYGYTF
TRBJ1-1 TRBV10-3 CAISDGSMNTEAFF
TRBJ2-7 TRBV2 CASSREQTGSYEQYF
TRBJ2-7 TRBV5-1 CASREGLAAAYEQYF
TRBJ1-2 TRBV6-1 CASRRQNYGYTF
TRBJ2-5 TRBV6-6 CASSYRDSGGAQYF
TRBJ2-7 TRBV5-1 CASSSYGTGAYEQYF
TRBJ2-3 TRBV7-9 CASSLGPPGDTQYF
TRBJ2-2 TRBV28 CASRPGGGADTGELFF
TRBJ2-7 TRBV21-1 CASSNYTGDLVKEQYF
TRBJ2-3 TRBV29-1 CSVDPGLSTDTQYF
TRBJ2-5 TRBV29-1 CSVEVSVPRSETQYF
TRBJ2-5 TRBV7-2 CASSGAGGPGETQYF
TRBJ2-3 TRBV29-1 CSVVTFTDTQYF
TRBJ2-2 TRBV29-1 CSVVSSGNTGELFF
TRBJ1-1 TRBV7-9 CASSLEAGANTEAFF
TRBJ1-2 TRBV6-5 CASSYLIGTVYGYTF
TRBJ2-1 TRBV7-2 CASSLMTEQFF
TRBJ2-1 TRBV12-5 CASGPDGSYNEQFF
TRBJ2-1 TRBV21-1 CASSPGLAYNEQFF
TRBJ2-7 TRBV5-1 CASSLPLTGTYGEQYF
TRBJ2-3 TRBV2 CASSYRGRKADTQYF
TRBJ1-5 TRBV7-2 CASSSFLGQPQHF
TRBJ1-2 TRBV4-3 CASSQDTGYNYGYTF
TRBJ2-7 TRBV11-2 CASSLEGRWSGSEQYF
TRBJ2-3 TRBV30 CAWSVGLAGTDTQYF
TRBJ2-4 TRBV7-9 CASSTGTGQNIQYF